Listed here are 3 T cell receptor beta chains from one sample, sequenced in a study of CD4 T cells in relation to SARS-CoV-2 and coronaviruses. TCRdb keeps only in-frame clones here, not all; method: immunoSEQ multiplex PCR. The sample holds about 28,000 clones, more than 75% seen once. Unexposed donor CD4+ T cells date from about 2011-2019, before the COVID-19 pandemic. Isolation of CD4+ T cells took place after about 9 days in culture. For these TCRs, the target antigens are not known. What was sequenced was CD4+ T cells from PBMCs, cultured in vitro. The source is a human donor in good health.

This chain connects TRBV6-5 to TRBJ2-5; a possible D gene is TRBD2 (6 bases). Germline values: CDR1 MNHEY, CDR2 SVGAGI. The V and J ends lost 6 bases and 5 bases respectively, with 19 bases between them. CDR3 length: 15 residues. This chain's CDR3 is CASRNPGGVDETQYF. DNA of the CDR3: TGTGCCAGCAGGAACCCAGGAGGGGTGGACGAGACCCAGTACTTC.

The chain is built from TRBV7-9 and TRBJ2-5; 8 bases align to TRBD2. V lost 1 base and J lost 5; bases outside the gene matches: 9. Germline CDR1 and CDR2: SEHNR and FQNEAQ (reference sequence). The CDR3 consists of 16 residues. The CDR3 here is CASSLGLAGLRETQYF. The CDR3 nucleotides are TGTGCCAGCAGCTTAGGCTTAGCGGGGCTAAGGGAGACCCAGTACTTC.

V usage is TRBV7-2 and J usage is TRBJ1-2; a weak D match, TRBD1 (5 bases). The CDR3 is 14 residues long. Trimming took 2 bases from V and 5 from J, leaving 12 bases between them. Germline loops: CDR1 SGHTA, CDR2 FQGNSA. CDR3 region: CASSLLRVQYGYTF. Here the CDR3 DNA reads TGTGCCAGCAGCTTACTCAGGGTTCAGTATGGCTACACCTTC.